The 25 T cell receptor beta chains given below trace back to one sample, sequenced in a study of metastatic and nonmetastatic thyroid tumors. Until they underwent thyroid surgery, no patient had received any treatment. Via MiXCR, TCRdb re-called the PCR reads. The sample holds tens of thousands of clones, around a quarter seen once. The source material was blood. The receptors here all came from a male donor with papillary thyroid cancer or a benign thyroid nodule (not recorded which). Some clones in this sample may be carry-over from other donors' samples.

V usage is TRBV20-1 and J usage is TRBJ2-1; D is uncertain. The CDR3 covers 15 residues. Trimming left V 3 bases short and J 0 bases short, with 12 bases between. The germline V gene encodes CDR1 DFQATT and CDR2 SNEGSKA (reference sequence). CDR3 in amino acids: CSASLRSRSYNEQFF. The CDR3 DNA follows: TGCAGTGCTAGTCTCCGGTCCCGCTCCTACAATGAGCAGTTCTTC.

The chain's CDR3 is CASSQGQNTGELFF. The CDR3 nucleotides read TGCGCCAGCAGCCAAGGACAGAACACCGGGGAGCTGTTTTTT. V gene TRBV4-1 combines with J gene TRBJ2-2; D is uncertain. The CDR3 length is 14 residues. V lost 1 base and J lost 1, with 4 bases in between. The germline gives CDR1 MGHRA, CDR2 YSYEKL.

The chain is built from TRBV13 and TRBJ2-1, with 9 positions matching TRBD1. Germline assignment: CDR1 PRHDT and CDR2 FYEKMQ (reference sequence). This CDR3 region has 15 residues. V was clipped by 5 bases and J by 5 bases; unmatched bases: 7. DNA for the CDR3: TGTGCCAGCAGCCGCAGGGGGACAGGGAACAATGAGCAGTTCTTC. Translation: CASSRRGTGNNEQFF. Combining the CDR3 with reference TRBV13 and TRBJ2-1 gives the whole variable domain AAGVIQSPRHLIKEKRETATLKCYPIPRHDTVYWYQQGPGQDPQFLISFYEKMQSDKGSIPDRFSAQQFSDYHSELNMSSLELGDSALYFCASSRRGTGNNEQFFGPGTRLTVL.

This clone occurred many times. This rearrangement joins TRBV5-6 to TRBJ2-7; no clear D. This CDR3 has 13 amino acids. Germline-derived CDR1 and CDR2 are SGHDT and YYEEEE. Deletions cut 0 bases from V and 4 bases from J, with 8 bases between. CDR3: CASSLAAGYEQYF. CDR3 DNA sequence: TGTGCCAGCAGCTTGGCGGCAGGTTACGAGCAGTACTTC.

V gene TRBV20-1 combines with J gene TRBJ1-4, with D possibly TRBD1 on 5 matching bases. Trimming stripped 0 bases from V and 6 bases from J, with 11 bases between. Germline V lookup: CDR1 DFQATT, CDR2 SNEGSKA (reference sequence). The length of the CDR3 is 14 residues. The CDR3 nucleotides read TGCAGTGCTAGAGATGCAGGGAGTGATGAAAAACTGTTTTTT. Translation: CSARDAGSDEKLFF.

The chain recombines TRBV6-1 with TRBJ1-3; D not resolved. The CDR3 length is 14 residues. Trimming took 2 bases from V and 4 from J, leaving 9 bases between them. CDR1 and CDR2 (germline): MNHNS, SASEGT. Written as DNA, the CDR3 is TGTGCCAGCAGTGAACTCACTAGAGGAAACACCATATATTTT. The encoded protein is CASSELTRGNTIYF.

The chain links TRBV9 to TRBJ1-3, with D hard to call. CDR1 SGDLS and CDR2 YYNGEE come from the germline V gene. There are 14 residues in the CDR3. Between the trimmed V and J ends, which lost 0 bases and 8 bases, there was a span of 12 bases. The CDR3 DNA reads TGTGCCAGCAGCGTAGGTCAACCCTTCGACACCATATATTTT. It encodes CASSVGQPFDTIYF.

DNA for the CDR3: TGTGCCAGCAGTCCGAGGACTAGTTCCTACGAGCAGTACTTC. The encoded protein is CASSPRTSSYEQYF. The V and J genes are TRBV28 and TRBJ2-7, with 7 positions matching TRBD2. The CDR3 has 14 residues. The V gene end was trimmed by 5 bases and the J gene end by 1 base; junction bases not matched to a gene: 5. Germline V gene data show CDR1 as MDHEN and CDR2 as SYDVKM. Using reference TRBV28 and TRBJ2-7 for the parts outside the CDR3, the full variable domain is DVKVTQSSRYLVKRTGEKVFLECVQDMDHENMFWYRQDPGLGLRLIYFSYDVKMKEKGDIPEGYSVSREKKERFSLILESASTNQTSMYLCASSPRTSSYEQYFGPGTRLTVT.

This clone was counted ten times or more. This chain links TRBV7-2 with TRBJ2-7; D may match TRBD1 or TRBD2 (6 bases each). Germline-derived CDR1 and CDR2 are SGHTA and FQGNSA. V was pared by 3 bases and J by 2 bases, with 29 bases between. CDR3 length equals 20 residues. The CDR3 loop reads CASSFATGKKGRLGAYEQYF. The CDR3 DNA is TGTGCCAGCAGCTTTGCAACAGGGAAGAAGGGAAGACTAGGGGCCTACGAGCAGTACTTC.

The sample holds many counts of this clone. The chain is built from TRBV9 and TRBJ2-3, with 9 nucleotides matching TRBD1. Per germline, CDR1 SGDLS and CDR2 YYNGEE. V lost 3 bases, J lost 3 bases, and 5 bases stayed unmatched. The CDR3 sequence is 15 residues long. CDR3 bases: TGTGCCAGCAGCGCCGGGACAGGGCTGACAGATACGCAGTATTTT. Its translation: CASSAGTGLTDTQYF. Supplemented by reference TRBV9 and TRBJ2-3, the full variable domain reads DSGVTQTPKHLITATGQRVTLRCSPRSGDLSVYWYQQSLDQGLQFLIQYYNGEERAKGNILERFSAQQFPDLHSELNLSSLELGDSALYFCASSAGTGLTDTQYFGPGTRLTVL.

The chain joins TRBV30 to TRBJ2-7; 11 bases line up with TRBD2. The V segment lost 1 base and the J segment 7 bases; nucleotides outside the gene matches: 12. Germline loops: CDR1 GTSNPN, CDR2 SVGIG (reference sequence). There are 16 residues in the CDR3. CDR3 nucleotide sequence: TGTGCCTGGAGTGCCGCAATGGTAGCGGGGGGGCTTGAGCAGTACTTC. Translated, it gives CAWSAAMVAGGLEQYF. Together with reference TRBV30 and TRBJ2-7, the CDR3 gives the full variable domain: SQTIHQWPATLVQPVGSPLSLECTVEGTSNPNLYWYRQAAGRGLQLLFYSVGIGQISSEVPQNLSASRPQDRQFILSSKKLLLSDSGFYLCAWSAAMVAGGLEQYFGPGTRLTVT.

This clone was counted ten times or more. The chain joins TRBV7-9 to TRBJ2-1, with TRBD2 matching over 10 bases. Germline V gene data show CDR1 as SEHNR and CDR2 as FQNEAQ (reference sequence). V was clipped by 5 bases and J by 5 bases; unmatched bases: 6. This CDR3 is built from 15 residues. CDR3 protein: CASSTRLAGDNEQFF. CDR3 bases: TGTGCCAGCAGCACGCGACTAGCGGGCGACAATGAGCAGTTCTTC.

The chain employs TRBV20-1 and TRBJ2-1, with 9 bases fitting TRBD1. The trim removed 6 bases at V and 8 bases at J, leaving 14 bases unmatched. This CDR3 comprises 15 residues. Per the germline V gene, CDR1 is DFQATT and CDR2 is SNEGSKA (reference sequence). The CDR3 coding sequence is TGCAGTGCGGGTGACAGGGGGGGAAACCTGGATGAGCAGTTCTTC. Its translation is CSAGDRGGNLDEQFF.

The genes are TRBV6-1 and TRBJ1-1; D may be TRBD1 (6 bases). V gave up 5 bases and J gave up 4 bases, with 20 bases separating them. The CDR3 has 16 residues. Germline CDR1 reads MNHNS; CDR2 reads SASEGT. In DNA, the CDR3 is TGTGCCAGCAGTCTTAAGGGGGGGAGTAGAGGCACTGAAGCTTTCTTT. As protein: CASSLKGGSRGTEAFF.

This clone was seen many times. The chain links TRBV6-4 to TRBJ2-1; 7 nucleotides match TRBD2. V dropped 3 bases and J dropped 5; count of bases not matched to a gene: 1. The CDR3 is made up of 13 amino acids. Germline V CDR1 and CDR2: MRHNA, SNTAGT. The DNA for the CDR3 is TGTGCCAGCAGTGAGCGGGAGAACAATGAGCAGTTCTTC. It encodes CASSERENNEQFF.

V and J are TRBV28 and TRBJ2-5, with 8 bases that match TRBD2. This CDR3 has 17 amino acids. V lost 4 bases and J lost 3; bases outside the gene matches: 13. Germline V CDR1 and CDR2: MDHEN, SYDVKM. The CDR3 bases are TGTGCCAGCAGTTCCACCCGGATAGCGGGGAATAAAGAGACCCAGTACTTC. As protein: CASSSTRIAGNKETQYF.

This clone was detected many times. The same CDR3 also results from other DNA sequences found in this sample. The chain has TRBV10-3 and TRBJ2-5; perhaps TRBD1 as D (6 bases). Deletions cut 3 bases from V and 1 base from J, with 9 bases between. Germline V gives CDR1 ENHRY, CDR2 SYGVKD. The CDR3 consists of 14 residues. CDR3 nucleotides: TGTGCCATCAGTGACAGGGGCGCCCAAGAGACCCAGTACTTC. As protein: CAISDRGAQETQYF.

In its sample, this clone was seen many times. The chain links TRBV18 to TRBJ2-1; perhaps TRBD1 as D (5 bases). V lost 2 bases to trimming and J lost 7 bases, with 9 bases between them. The length of the CDR3 is 13 residues. The V gene's germline CDR1 is KGHSH and CDR2 LQKENI. CDR3 sequence: CASSPRGWNEQFF. In nucleotides, the CDR3 is TGTGCCAGCTCACCAAGGGGTTGGAATGAGCAGTTCTTC.

This clone occurred many times. V is TRBV28 and J is TRBJ1-1; D uncertain. Deletions cut 3 bases from V and 1 base from J, with 6 bases between. CDR1 is MDHEN, CDR2 SYDVKM, per germline. CDR3 size: 13 residues. CDR3 residues: CASSLSGNTEAFF. In DNA form, the CDR3 reads TGTGCCAGCAGTTTGTCAGGGAACACTGAAGCTTTCTTT.

As concerns this clone: Other DNA sequences of this sample code for an identical CDR3. The chain has TRBV6-1 and TRBJ1-5; D not resolved. V was cut by 7 bases and J by 2 bases, with 9 bases left in between. The CDR3 runs 13 residues. From germline, CDR1 is MNHNS and CDR2 SASEGT. The CDR3 sequence: CASTLRGNQPQHF. The CDR3 DNA follows: TGTGCCAGCACCCTTAGAGGCAATCAGCCCCAGCATTTT.

This rearrangement joins TRBV10-3 to TRBJ1-2; 8 bases are shared with TRBD1. Germline V gene sequence: CDR1 ENHRY, CDR2 SYGVKD. The CDR3 spans 13 residues. V was pared by 6 bases and J by 1 base, with 1 base of the junction left unmatched. This chain's CDR3 is CAISGQGNYGYTF. In nucleotides, the CDR3 is TGTGCCATCAGCGGACAGGGTAACTATGGCTACACCTTC.

The chain couples TRBV12-3 or TRBV12-4 to TRBJ1-1; possibly TRBD1 for D (6 bases). The CDR3 loop spans 14 amino acids. V gave up 4 bases and J gave up 5 bases, with 14 bases separating them. The CDR3 nucleotides read TGTGCCAGCAGTTCCAGGGGAGGTGTTACTGAAGCTTTCTTT. It encodes CASSSRGGVTEAFF.

This clone was counted only a few times. This chain links TRBV28 with TRBJ2-7; D could derive from TRBD1 or TRBD2 (6 bases each). This CDR3 contains 15 residues. Germline CDR1 and CDR2: MDHEN and SYDVKM. The CDR3 DNA follows: TGTGCCAGCAGTTCCGTAGGAAGGGGGGCCTACGATCAGTACGTC. Translated: CASSSVGRGAYDQYV.

This clone was detected ten times or more. Given a much more abundant clone one base away, this may be a read error. The chain joins TRBV19 to TRBJ2-7; 10 bases map to TRBD1. Per the germline V gene, CDR1 is LNHDA and CDR2 is SQIVND (reference sequence). This CDR3 region has 14 residues. The CDR3 loop reads CVSSDGQGAYEQYF. For the CDR3, the DNA is TGTGTCAGTAGTGACGGACAGGGGGCCTACGAGCAGTACTTC.

V is TRBV9 and J is TRBJ2-1; 9 positions agree with TRBD2. From germline, CDR1 is SGDLS and CDR2 YYNGEE. This CDR3 has 16 amino acids. The junction had 11 bases not matched to a gene; V was cut back by 4 bases and J by 6 bases. The CDR3 DNA is TGTGCCAGCAGCTCCCGGACTAGCGCTGTGAGCAATGAGCAGTTCTTC. Encoded protein: CASSSRTSAVSNEQFF. Full variable domain (outside the CDR3, taken from reference TRBV9 and TRBJ2-1): DSGVTQTPKHLITATGQRVTLRCSPRSGDLSVYWYQQSLDQGLQFLIQYYNGEERAKGNILERFSAQQFPDLHSELNLSSLELGDSALYFCASSSRTSAVSNEQFFGPGTRLTVL.